This section outlines one T cell receptor (beta chain) sequence together with its context. What it binds is unknown. Per germline, CDR1 LGHNA and CDR2 YNFKEQ. The V gene end was trimmed by 5 bases and the J gene end by 1 base; junction bases not matched to a gene: 8. This CDR3 spans 18 amino acids. These data originate in a study of cytomegalovirus exposure and HLA in healthy donors. General study findings and limits: TCR beta sequences reportedly predicted most subjects' HLA-A and HLA-B alleles accurately. Researchers catalogued 164 TCR beta chains as cytomegalovirus-associated.

With 60 Vbeta and 13 Jbeta primers, the PCR was carried out. Libraries were prepared by immunoSEQ multiplex PCR; TCRdb keeps only in-frame clonotypes and omits some of them. The profile shows about 200,000 clones, more than 75% of them singletons. The sequence derives from a male donor in good health and CMV-seronegative. The sequenced sample consisted of PBMCs. This rearrangement joins TRBV4-2 to TRBJ2-4; 13 bases agree with TRBD2. CDR3 sequence reads: CASSERLAGGGAKNIQYF. CDR3 nucleotides: TGTGCCAGCAGCGAAAGACTAGCGGGAGGAGGCGCCAAAAACATTCAGTACTTC.